These T cell receptor beta chains were read from a single sample in a study of shared clonotypes between healthy human individuals. Here immunoSEQ multiplex PCR was the method, and the copy in TCRdb shows in-frame clones only, minus some. The sample carries a few million clones, 80% to 95% recorded once. Input material: naive CD4+ T cells from PBMCs. Source of these receptors: a man between 18 and 29 years old in good health. Some clones in this sample may be carry-over from other donors' samples. CDR3s include the opening cysteine and the closing phenylalanine or tryptophan. The order of the fields is clone size, J gene, D gene, V gene, CDR3 protein, CDR3 DNA. The D gene is left open where the match is weak. Size is stated for part of the rows, as once, few or many counts, or as a class when the clone is expanded.

NA	TRBJ1-1	NA	TRBV5-8	CASSPEWGGTEAFF	TGTGCCAGCAGCCCTGAGTGGGGGGGTACTGAAGCTTTCTTT
NA	TRBJ1-5	TRBD1	TRBV4-2	CASSQDRGSNQPQHF	TGTGCCAGCAGCCAAGACAGGGGGAGCAATCAGCCCCAGCATTTT
NA	TRBJ2-5	NA	TRBV14	CASSQGSGVQETQYF	TGTGCCAGCAGCCAAGGATCGGGGGTCCAAGAGACCCAGTACTTC
NA	TRBJ2-7	TRBD1	TRBV7-2	CASSLAGGGTYEQYF	TGTGCCAGCAGCTTAGCAGGGGGCGGTACCTACGAGCAGTACTTC
NA	TRBJ2-1	TRBD2	TRBV7-9	CASSPSSGSSYNEQFF	TGTGCCAGCAGCCCTTCTAGCGGGAGCTCCTACAATGAGCAGTTCTTC
NA	TRBJ2-7	NA	TRBV18	CASSPGPLGAEQYF	TGTGCCAGCTCCCCCGGGCCCCTCGGGGCCGAGCAGTACTTC
NA	TRBJ2-7	NA	TRBV5-1	CASSVARGGPYEQYF	TGCGCCAGCAGCGTCGCCCGTGGGGGCCCCTACGAGCAGTACTTC
once	TRBJ2-2	TRBD1	TRBV4-1	CASSQDWRRQGRAGELFF	TGCGCCAGCAGCCAAGATTGGCGCCGACAGGGGCGGGCCGGGGAGCTGTTTTTT
NA	TRBJ2-7	NA	TRBV7-5	CARSLRQGGYEQYF	TGTGCCAGAAGCCTAAGACAGGGGGGCTACGAGCAGTACTTC
NA	TRBJ2-5	TRBD1	TRBV7-9	CASSLGTDRVGETQYF	TGTGCCAGCAGCTTAGGGACGGACAGGGTAGGGGAGACCCAGTACTTC
NA	TRBJ1-2	NA	TRBV6-1	CASSMTANYGYTF	TGTGCCAGCAGTATGACAGCTAACTATGGCTACACCTTC
NA	TRBJ2-2	TRBD2	TRBV18	CASSPEQGLADPGELFF	TGTGCCAGCTCACCCGAACAGGGACTAGCGGATCCCGGGGAGCTGTTTTTT
NA	TRBJ2-3	TRBD2	TRBV6-5	CASSYGTSGRSTQYF	TGTGCCAGCAGTTACGGGACTAGCGGGAGGTCGACGCAGTATTTT
NA	TRBJ2-7	TRBD1	TRBV7-2	CASSSTGQTDEQYF	TGTGCCAGCAGCTCCACGGGACAGACGGACGAGCAGTACTTC
NA	TRBJ2-7	NA	TRBV28	CASSLLDEQYF	TGTGCCAGCAGTTTATTGGACGAGCAGTACTTC